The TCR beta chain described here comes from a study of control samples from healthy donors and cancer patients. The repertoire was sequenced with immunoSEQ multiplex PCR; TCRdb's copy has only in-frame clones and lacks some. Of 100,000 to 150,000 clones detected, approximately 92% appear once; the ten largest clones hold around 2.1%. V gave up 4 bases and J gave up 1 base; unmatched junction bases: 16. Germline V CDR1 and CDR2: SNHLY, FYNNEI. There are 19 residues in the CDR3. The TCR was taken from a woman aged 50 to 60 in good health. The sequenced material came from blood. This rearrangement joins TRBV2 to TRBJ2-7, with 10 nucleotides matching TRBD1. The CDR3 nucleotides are TGTGCCAGCAGTGGACAGGGGGCAACTGGGTCTAAATCTTCCTACGAGCAGTACTTC. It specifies CASSGQGATGSKSSYEQYF.